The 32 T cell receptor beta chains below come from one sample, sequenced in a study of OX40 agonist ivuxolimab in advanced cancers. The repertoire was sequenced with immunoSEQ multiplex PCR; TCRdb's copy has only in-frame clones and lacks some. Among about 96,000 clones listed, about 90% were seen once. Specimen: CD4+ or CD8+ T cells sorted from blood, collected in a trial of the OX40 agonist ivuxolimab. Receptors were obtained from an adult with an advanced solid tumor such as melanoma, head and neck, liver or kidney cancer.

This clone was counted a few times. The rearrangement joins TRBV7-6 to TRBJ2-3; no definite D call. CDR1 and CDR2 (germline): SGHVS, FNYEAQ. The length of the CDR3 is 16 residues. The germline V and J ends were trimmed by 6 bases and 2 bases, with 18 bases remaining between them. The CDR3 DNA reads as TGTGCCAGCAGTTCCCCGAGCCCAACAGACACAGATACGCAGTATTTT. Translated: CASSSPSPTDTDTQYF.

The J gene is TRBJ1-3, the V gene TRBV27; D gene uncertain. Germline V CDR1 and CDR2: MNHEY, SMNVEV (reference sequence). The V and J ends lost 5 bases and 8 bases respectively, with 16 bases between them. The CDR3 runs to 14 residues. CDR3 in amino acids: CASSRTFARDTIYF. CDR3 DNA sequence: TGTGCCAGCAGTCGGACGTTTGCCCGGGACACCATATATTTT.

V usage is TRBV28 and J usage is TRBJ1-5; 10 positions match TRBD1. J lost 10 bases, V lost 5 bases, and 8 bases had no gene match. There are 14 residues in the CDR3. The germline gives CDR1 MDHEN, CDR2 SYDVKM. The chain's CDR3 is CASSPGQGGSPQHF. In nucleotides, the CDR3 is TGTGCCAGCAGTCCCGGACAGGGGGGTTCCCCCCAGCATTTT.

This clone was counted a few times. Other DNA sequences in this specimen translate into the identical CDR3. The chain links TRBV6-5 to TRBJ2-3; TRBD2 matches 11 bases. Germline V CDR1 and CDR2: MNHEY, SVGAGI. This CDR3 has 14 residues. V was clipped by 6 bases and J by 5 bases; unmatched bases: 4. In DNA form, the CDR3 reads TGTGCCAGCAGCCTAGGACTAGCGGGAGATACGCAGTATTTT. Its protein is CASSLGLAGDTQYF.

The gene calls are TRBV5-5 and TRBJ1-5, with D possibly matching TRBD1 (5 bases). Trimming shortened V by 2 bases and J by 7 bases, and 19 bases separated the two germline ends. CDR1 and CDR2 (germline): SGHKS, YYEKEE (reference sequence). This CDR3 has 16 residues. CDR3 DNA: TGTGCCAGCAGCTTTGAGGACACTAACCTAGGGCAGCCCCAGCATTTT. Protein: CASSFEDTNLGQPQHF.

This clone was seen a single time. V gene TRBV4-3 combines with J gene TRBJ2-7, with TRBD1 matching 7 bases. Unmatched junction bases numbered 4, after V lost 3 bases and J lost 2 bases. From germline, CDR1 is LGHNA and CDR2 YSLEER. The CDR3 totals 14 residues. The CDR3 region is CASSQSGTAYEQYF. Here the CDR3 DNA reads TGCGCCAGCAGCCAGTCCGGGACAGCCTACGAGCAGTACTTC.

The CDR3: CASSSGLAGANQETQYF. The DNA for the CDR3 is TGTGCCAGCAGCTCCGGACTAGCGGGAGCTAACCAAGAGACCCAGTACTTC. The V and J genes are TRBV7-3 and TRBJ2-5, with 13 bases fitting TRBD2. V was clipped by 4 bases and J by 0 bases; unmatched bases: 5. Germline values: CDR1 SGHTA, CDR2 FQGTGA. There are 17 residues in the CDR3. Together with reference TRBV7-3 and TRBJ2-5, the CDR3 gives the full variable domain: GAGVSQTPSNKVTEKGKYVELRCDPISGHTALYWYRQSLGQGPEFLIYFQGTGAADDSGLPNDRFFAVRPEGSVSTLKIQRTERGDSAVYLCASSSGLAGANQETQYFGPGTRLLVL.

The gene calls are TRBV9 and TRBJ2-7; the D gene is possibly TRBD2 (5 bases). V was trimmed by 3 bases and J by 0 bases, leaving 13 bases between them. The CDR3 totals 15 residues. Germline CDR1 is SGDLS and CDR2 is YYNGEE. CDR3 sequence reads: CASSASSWSSYEQYF. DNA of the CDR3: TGTGCCAGCAGCGCCTCTAGCTGGAGCTCCTACGAGCAGTACTTC. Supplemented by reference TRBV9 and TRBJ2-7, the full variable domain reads DSGVTQTPKHLITATGQRVTLRCSPRSGDLSVYWYQQSLDQGLQFLIQYYNGEERAKGNILERFSAQQFPDLHSELNLSSLELGDSALYFCASSASSWSSYEQYFGPGTRLTVT.

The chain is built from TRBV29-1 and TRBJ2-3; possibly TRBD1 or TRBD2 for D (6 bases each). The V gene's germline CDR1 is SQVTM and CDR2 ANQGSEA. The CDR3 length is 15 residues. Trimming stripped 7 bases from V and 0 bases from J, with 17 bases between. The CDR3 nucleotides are TGCAGCGCCGCCGGGGGCGGCCGTAGCACAGATACGCAGTATTTT. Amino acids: CSAAGGGRSTDTQYF.

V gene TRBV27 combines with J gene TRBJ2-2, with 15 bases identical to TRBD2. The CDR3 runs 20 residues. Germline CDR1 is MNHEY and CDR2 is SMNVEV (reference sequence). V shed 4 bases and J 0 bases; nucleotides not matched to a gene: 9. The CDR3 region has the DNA TGTGCCAGCAGTTCCTACGGACTAGCGGGAGGGCCCGCGAACACCGGGGAGCTGTTTTTT. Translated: CASSSYGLAGGPANTGELFF.

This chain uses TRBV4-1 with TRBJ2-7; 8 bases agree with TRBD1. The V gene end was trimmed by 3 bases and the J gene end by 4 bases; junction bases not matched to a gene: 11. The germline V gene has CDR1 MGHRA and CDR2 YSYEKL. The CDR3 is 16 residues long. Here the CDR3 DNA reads TGCGCCAGCAGCCAGACAGACAGGGGACAAATTTACGAGCAGTACTTC. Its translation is CASSQTDRGQIYEQYF.

The DNA of the CDR3 is TGCGCCAGCAGCCAAGATCAGAGGTCAGGGACCCAGTACTTC. The encoded protein is CASSQDQRSGTQYF. The rearrangement links TRBV4-3 to TRBJ2-5, with unresolved D. The V end was cut by 0 bases, the J end by 7 bases, with 12 bases between. The CDR3 runs 14 residues. Germline V lookup: CDR1 LGHNA, CDR2 YSLEER.

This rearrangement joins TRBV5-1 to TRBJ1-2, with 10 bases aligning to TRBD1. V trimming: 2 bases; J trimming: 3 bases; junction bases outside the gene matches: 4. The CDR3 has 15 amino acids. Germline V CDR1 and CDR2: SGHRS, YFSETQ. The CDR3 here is CASSFGTGAYYGYTF. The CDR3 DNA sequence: TGCGCCAGCAGCTTCGGGACAGGGGCCTACTATGGCTACACCTTC.

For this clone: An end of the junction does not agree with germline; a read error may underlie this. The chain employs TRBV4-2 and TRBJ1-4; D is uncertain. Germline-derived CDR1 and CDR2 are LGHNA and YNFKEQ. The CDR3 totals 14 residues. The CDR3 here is CASSQDSLGGKEVF. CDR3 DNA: TGTGCCAGCAGCCAAGATAGCCTCGGCGGGAAGGAGGTTTTT.

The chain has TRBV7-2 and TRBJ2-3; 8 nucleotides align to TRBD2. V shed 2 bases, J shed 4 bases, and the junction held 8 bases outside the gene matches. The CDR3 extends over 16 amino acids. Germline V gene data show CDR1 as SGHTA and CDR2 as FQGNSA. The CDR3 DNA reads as TGTGCCAGCAGCTTATCCGGGGGGGTGGGCCCAGATACGCAGTATTTT. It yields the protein CASSLSGGVGPDTQYF.

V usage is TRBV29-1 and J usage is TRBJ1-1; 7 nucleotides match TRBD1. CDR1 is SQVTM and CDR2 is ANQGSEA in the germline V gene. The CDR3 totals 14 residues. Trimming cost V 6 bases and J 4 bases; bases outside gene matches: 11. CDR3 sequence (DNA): TGCAGCGTCGAGGAGGGGGCGATTGGCACTGAAGCTTTCTTT. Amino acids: CSVEEGAIGTEAFF.

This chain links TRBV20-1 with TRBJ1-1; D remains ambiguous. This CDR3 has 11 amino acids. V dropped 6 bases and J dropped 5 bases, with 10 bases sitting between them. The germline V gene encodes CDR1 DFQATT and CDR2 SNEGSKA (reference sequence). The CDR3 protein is CSAPRSTEAFF. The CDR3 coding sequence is TGCAGTGCCCCGCGGTCGACTGAAGCTTTCTTT.

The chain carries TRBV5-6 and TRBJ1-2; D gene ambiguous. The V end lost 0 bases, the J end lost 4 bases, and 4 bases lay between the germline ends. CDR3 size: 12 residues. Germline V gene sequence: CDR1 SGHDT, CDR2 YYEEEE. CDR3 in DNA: TGTGCCAGCAGCTTGGTCGGCTATGGCTACACCTTC. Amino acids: CASSLVGYGYTF.

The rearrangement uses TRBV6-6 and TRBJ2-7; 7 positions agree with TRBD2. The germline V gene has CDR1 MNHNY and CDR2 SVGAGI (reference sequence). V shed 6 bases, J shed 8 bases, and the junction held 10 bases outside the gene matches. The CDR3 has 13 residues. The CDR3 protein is CASSGTTVGKQYF. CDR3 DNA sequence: TGTGCCAGCAGCGGGACTACGGTCGGGAAGCAGTACTTC.

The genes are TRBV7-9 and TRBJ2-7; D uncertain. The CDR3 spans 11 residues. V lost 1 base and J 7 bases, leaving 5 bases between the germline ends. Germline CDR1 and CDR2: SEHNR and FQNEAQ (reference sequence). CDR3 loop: CASSLDLEQYF. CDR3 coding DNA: TGTGCCAGCAGCTTAGATCTTGAGCAGTACTTC.

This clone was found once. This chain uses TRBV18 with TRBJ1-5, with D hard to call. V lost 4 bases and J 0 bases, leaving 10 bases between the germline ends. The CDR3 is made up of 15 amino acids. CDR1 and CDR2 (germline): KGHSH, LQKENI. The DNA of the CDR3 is TGTGCCAGCTCACTATGGGGTGATAGCAATCAGCCCCAGCATTTT. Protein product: CASSLWGDSNQPQHF.

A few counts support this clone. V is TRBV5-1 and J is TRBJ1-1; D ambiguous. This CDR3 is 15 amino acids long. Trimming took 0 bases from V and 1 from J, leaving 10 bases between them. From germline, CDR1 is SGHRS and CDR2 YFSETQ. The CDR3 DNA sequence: TGCGCCAGCAGCTTGGTGCCCTCCGGGAACACTGAAGCTTTCTTT. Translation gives CASSLVPSGNTEAFF. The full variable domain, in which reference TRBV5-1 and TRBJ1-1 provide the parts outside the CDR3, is KAGVTQTPRYLIKTRGQQVTLSCSPISGHRSVSWYQQTPGQGLQFLFEYFSETQRNKGNFPGRFSGRQFSNSRSEMNVSTLELGDSALYLCASSLVPSGNTEAFFGQGTRLTVV.

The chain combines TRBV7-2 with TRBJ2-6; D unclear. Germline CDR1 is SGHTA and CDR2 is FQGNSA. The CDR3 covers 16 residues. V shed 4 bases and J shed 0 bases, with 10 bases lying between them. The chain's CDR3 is CASSSQPISGANVLTF. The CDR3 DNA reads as TGTGCCAGCAGCTCACAGCCTATCTCTGGGGCCAACGTCCTGACTTTC.

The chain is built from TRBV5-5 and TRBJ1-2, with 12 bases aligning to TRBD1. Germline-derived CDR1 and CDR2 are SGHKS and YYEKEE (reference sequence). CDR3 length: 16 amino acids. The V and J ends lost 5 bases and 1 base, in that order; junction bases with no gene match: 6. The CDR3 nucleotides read TGTGCCAGCAGTGCGGGACAGGGGGCTTTTAACTATGGCTACACCTTC. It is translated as CASSAGQGAFNYGYTF.

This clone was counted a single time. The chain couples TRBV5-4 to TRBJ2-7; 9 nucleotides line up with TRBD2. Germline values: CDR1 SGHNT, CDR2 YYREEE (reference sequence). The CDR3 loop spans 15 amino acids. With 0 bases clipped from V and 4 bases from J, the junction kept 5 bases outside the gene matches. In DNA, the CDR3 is TGTGCCAGCAGCTTGGCCGGCGGGAGGGGATACGAGCAGTACTTC. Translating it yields CASSLAGGRGYEQYF.

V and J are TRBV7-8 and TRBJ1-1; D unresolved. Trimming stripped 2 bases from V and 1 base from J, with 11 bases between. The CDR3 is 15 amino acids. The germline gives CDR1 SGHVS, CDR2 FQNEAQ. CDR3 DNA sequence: TGTGCCAGCAGCTTAAGTGGGGTCCCGAACACTGAAGCTTTCTTT. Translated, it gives CASSLSGVPNTEAFF.

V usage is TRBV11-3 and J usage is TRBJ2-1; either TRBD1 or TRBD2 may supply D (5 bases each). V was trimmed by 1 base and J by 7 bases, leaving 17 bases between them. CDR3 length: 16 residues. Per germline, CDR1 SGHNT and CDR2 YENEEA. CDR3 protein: CASSLVPGRRRNEQFF. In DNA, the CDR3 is TGTGCCAGCAGCTTAGTTCCGGGGCGCAGAAGAAATGAGCAGTTCTTC.

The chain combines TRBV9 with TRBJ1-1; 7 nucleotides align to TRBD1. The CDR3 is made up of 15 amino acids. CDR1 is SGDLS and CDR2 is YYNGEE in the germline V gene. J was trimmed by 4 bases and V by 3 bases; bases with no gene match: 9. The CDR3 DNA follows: TGTGCCAGCAGCGCGTACAGGGGACCTCTCACTGAAGCTTTCTTT. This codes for CASSAYRGPLTEAFF.

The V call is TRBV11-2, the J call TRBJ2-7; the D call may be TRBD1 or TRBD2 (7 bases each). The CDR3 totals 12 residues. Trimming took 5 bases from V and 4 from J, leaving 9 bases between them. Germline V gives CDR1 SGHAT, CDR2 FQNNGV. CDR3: CASSQGGYEQYF. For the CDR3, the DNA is TGTGCCAGCAGCCAGGGGGGGTACGAGCAGTACTTC.

The CDR3 region is CASSFDRRGETQYF. The CDR3 nucleotides read TGTGCCAGCAGCTTCGACAGGCGAGGGGAGACCCAGTACTTC. The V and J genes are TRBV11-1 and TRBJ2-5, with a possible D match to TRBD1 (6 bases). The germline V gene has CDR1 SGHAT and CDR2 FQDESV (reference sequence). CDR3 size: 14 residues. With 3 bases removed from V and 5 bases from J, the gap between germline ends came to 13 bases. The full variable domain, with the rest looked up from reference TRBV11-1 and TRBJ2-5, is EAEVAQSPRYKITEKSQAVAFWCDPISGHATLYWYRQILGQGPELLVQFQDESVVDDSQLPKDRFSAERLKGVDSTLKIQPAELGDSAMYLCASSFDRRGETQYFGPGTRLLVL.

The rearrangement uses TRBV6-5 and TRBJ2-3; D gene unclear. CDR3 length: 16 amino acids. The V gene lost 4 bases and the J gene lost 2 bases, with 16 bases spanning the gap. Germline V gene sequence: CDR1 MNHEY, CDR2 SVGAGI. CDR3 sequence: CASSLWVPPNTDTQYF. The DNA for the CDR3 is TGTGCCAGCAGTTTGTGGGTTCCCCCTAACACAGATACGCAGTATTTT.

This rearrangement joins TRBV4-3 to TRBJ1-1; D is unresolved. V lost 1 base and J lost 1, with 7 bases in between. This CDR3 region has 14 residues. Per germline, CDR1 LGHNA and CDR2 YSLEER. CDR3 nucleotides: TGCGCCAGCAGCCAAGGGTGGAGGAACACTGAAGCTTTCTTT. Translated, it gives CASSQGWRNTEAFF.